This T cell receptor (beta chain) was found in a study of cytomegalovirus exposure and HLA in healthy donors. Trimming took off 8 bases at V and 10 bases at J, with 15 bases between the two ends. Per the germline V gene, CDR1 is MNHEY and CDR2 is SVGAGI. This CDR3 region has 12 residues. Regarding the study as a whole: Whilst most TCR sequences proved rare, a subset of public TCRs occurred across many donors.

In its sample, this clone was seen once. Its antigen is currently unknown. The PCR was carried out with 60 Vbeta primers and 13 Jbeta primers. The protocol was immunoSEQ multiplex PCR, while the TCRdb copy is restricted to in-frame clones and leaves out a portion. This sample yields roughly 200,000 clones, of which around four fifths are seen a single time; roughly 1.7% belongs to the top ten. The sequenced sample consisted of PBMCs. V gene TRBV6-5 combines with J gene TRBJ2-1, with a possible D match to TRBD2 (5 bases). The sequence was collected from a man in his forties in good health and CMV-seropositive. As DNA, the CDR3 is TGTGCCAGCCTGGCGGGCCTGGGGGAGCAGTTCTTC. This encodes CASLAGLGEQFF.